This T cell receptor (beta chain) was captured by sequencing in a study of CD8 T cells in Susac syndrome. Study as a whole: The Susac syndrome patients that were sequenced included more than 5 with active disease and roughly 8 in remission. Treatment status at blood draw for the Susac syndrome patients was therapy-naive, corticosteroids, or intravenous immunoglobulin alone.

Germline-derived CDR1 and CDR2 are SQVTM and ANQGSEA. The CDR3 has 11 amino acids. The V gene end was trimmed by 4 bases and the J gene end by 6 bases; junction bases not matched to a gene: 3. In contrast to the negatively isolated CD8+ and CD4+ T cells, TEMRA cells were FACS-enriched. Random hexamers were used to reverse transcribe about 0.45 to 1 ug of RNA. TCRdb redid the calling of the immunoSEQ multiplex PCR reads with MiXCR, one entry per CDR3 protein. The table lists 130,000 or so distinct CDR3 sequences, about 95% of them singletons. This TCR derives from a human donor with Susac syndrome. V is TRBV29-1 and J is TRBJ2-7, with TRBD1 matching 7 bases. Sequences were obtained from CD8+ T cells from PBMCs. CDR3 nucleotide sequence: TGCAGCGTTGTGGCAGGGGGCGAGCAGTACTTC. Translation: CSVVAGGEQYF.